This T cell receptor (beta chain) was recorded in a study of siplizumab effects on memory and regulatory T cells. Remarks on this clone: Its antigen is as yet unknown.

The study's findings and limits: Naive T cell populations appeared to exhibit greater diversity than memory cells and appeared to be major alloresponse contributors. Many proliferating CD4+ or CD8+ clones remained unclassified. Roughly 80-97% of them could not be assigned either a naive or a memory phenotype. Alloreactive sequences traceable to unstimulated CD4+ memory cells declined significantly under siplizumab. A minor fraction of alloreactive clones, and no more, mapped to unstimulated subsets.

The CDR3 spans 13 residues. Per the germline V gene, CDR1 is MNHEY and CDR2 is SVGAGI. This table comes from immunoSEQ multiplex PCR, and its TCRdb copy is limited to in-frame clones, with some not included. The sample has about 110,000 clones; over 85% are singletons. Sample: CD4+ T cells sorted from blood. The chain employs TRBV6-5 and TRBJ2-5; 8 nucleotides match TRBD1. The end of the DNA is better explained by TRBJ2-7, so the J call may be wrong. The sequence derives from a human donor in good health. CDR3 sequence: CASRGDRWNEQYF. The DNA for the CDR3 is TGTGCCAGCAGGGGGGACAGGTGGAACGAGCAGTACTTC.